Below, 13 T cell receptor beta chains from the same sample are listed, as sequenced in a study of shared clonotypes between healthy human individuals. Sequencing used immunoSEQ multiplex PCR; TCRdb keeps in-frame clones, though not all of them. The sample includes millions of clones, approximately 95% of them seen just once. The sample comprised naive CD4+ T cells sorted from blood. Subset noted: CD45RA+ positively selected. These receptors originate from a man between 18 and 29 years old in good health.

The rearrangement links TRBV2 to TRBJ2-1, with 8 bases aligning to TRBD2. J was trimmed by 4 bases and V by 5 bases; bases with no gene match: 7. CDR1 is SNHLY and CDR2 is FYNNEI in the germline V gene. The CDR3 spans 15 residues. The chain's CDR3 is CASSPQAGVYNEQFF. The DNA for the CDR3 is TGTGCCAGCAGTCCCCAAGCGGGAGTTTACAATGAGCAGTTCTTC.

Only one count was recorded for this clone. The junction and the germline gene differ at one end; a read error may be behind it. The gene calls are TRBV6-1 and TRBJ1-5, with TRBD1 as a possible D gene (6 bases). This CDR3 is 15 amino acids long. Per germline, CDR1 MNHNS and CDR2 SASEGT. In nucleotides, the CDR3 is TGTGCCAGCAGCGAAGGTCCACAGGGATATCAGCCCCAGCATTTT. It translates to CASSEGPQGYQPQHF.

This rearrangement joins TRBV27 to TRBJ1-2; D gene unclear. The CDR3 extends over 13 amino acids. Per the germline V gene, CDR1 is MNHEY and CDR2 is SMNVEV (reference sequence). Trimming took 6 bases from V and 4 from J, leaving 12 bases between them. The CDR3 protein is CASRGPAPYGYTF. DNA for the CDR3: TGTGCCAGCAGGGGTCCGGCACCCTATGGCTACACCTTC.

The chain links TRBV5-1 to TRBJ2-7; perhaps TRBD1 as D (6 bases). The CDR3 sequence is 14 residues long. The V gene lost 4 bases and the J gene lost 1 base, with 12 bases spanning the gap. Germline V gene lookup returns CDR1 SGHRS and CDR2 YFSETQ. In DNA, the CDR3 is TGCGCCAGCAGCAGAAATCAGGGGTCCTACGAGCAGTACTTC. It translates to CASSRNQGSYEQYF.

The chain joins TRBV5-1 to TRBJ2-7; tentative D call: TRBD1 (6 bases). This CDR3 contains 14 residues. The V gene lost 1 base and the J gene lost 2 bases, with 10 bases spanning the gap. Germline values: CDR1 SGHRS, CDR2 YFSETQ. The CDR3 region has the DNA TGCGCCAGCAGCTTGCAGGGGAGTGCCTACGAGCAGTACTTC. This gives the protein CASSLQGSAYEQYF. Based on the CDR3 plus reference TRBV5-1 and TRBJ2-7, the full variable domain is KAGVTQTPRYLIKTRGQQVTLSCSPISGHRSVSWYQQTPGQGLQFLFEYFSETQRNKGNFPGRFSGRQFSNSRSEMNVSTLELGDSALYLCASSLQGSAYEQYFGPGTRLTVT.

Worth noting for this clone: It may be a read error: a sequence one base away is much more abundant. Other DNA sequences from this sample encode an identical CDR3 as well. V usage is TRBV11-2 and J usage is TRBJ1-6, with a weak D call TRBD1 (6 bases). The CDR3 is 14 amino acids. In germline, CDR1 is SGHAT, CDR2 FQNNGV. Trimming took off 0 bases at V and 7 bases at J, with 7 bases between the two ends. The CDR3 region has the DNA TGTGCCAGCAGCTTAGACAGGGGAAATTCACCCCTCCACTTT. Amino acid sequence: CASSLDRGNSPLHF.

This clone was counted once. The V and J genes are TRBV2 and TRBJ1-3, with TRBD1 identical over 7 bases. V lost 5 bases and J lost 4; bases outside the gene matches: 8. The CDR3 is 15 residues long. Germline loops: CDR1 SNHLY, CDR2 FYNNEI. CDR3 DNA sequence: TGTGCCAGCAGTCGGGACAGAGAAGCGGGAAACACCATATATTTT. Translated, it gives CASSRDREAGNTIYF.

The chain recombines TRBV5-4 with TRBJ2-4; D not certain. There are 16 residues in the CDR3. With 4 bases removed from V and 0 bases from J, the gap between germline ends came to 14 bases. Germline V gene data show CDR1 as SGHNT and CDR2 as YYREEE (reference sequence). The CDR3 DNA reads TGTGCCAGCAGCCTAGGACCAGACTTAGCCAAAAACATTCAGTACTTC. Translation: CASSLGPDLAKNIQYF.

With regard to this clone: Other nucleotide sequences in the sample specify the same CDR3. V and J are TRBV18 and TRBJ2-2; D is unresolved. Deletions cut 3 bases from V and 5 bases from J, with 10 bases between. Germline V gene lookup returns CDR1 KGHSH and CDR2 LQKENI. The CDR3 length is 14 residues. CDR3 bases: TGTGCCAGCTCACCCGCGCAGGCTACCGGGGAGCTGTTTTTT. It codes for CASSPAQATGELFF.

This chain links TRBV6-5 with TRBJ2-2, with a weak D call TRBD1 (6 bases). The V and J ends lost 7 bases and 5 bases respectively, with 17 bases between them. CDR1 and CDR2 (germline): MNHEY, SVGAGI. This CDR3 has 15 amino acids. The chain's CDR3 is CASNILQGWTGELFF. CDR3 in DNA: TGTGCCAGCAACATACTTCAGGGGTGGACCGGGGAGCTGTTTTTT.

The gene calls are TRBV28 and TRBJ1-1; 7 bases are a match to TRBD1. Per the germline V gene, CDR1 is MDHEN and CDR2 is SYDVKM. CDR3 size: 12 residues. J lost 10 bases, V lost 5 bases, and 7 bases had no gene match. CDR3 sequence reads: CASSGRDSGAFF. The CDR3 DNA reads TGTGCCAGCAGTGGCCGGGACAGTGGAGCTTTCTTT.

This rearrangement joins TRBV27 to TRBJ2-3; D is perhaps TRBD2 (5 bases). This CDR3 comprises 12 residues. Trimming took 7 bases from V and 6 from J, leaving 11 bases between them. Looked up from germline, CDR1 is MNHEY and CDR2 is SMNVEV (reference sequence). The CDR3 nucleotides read TGTGCCAGCAATCAGAGAGGGGATACGCAGTATTTT. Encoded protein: CASNQRGDTQYF.

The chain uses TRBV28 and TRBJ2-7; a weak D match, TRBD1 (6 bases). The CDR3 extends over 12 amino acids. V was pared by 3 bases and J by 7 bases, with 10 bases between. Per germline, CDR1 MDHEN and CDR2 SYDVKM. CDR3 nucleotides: TGTGCCAGCAGTTTGAAGGGGGTTGAGCAGTACTTC. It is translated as CASSLKGVEQYF.